The 22 T cell receptor beta chains below were found in one sample sequenced in a study of cytomegalovirus exposure and HLA in healthy donors. The study ran its PCR with 60 Vbeta and 13 Jbeta primers. The protocol was immunoSEQ multiplex PCR, while the TCRdb copy is restricted to in-frame clones and leaves out a portion. The sample has about 120,000 clones, around 84% seen once. Sequenced material: PBMCs. All receptors derive from a woman aged 40-49 years in good health and CMV-seronegative.

The chain couples TRBV4-2 to TRBJ2-1; TRBD2 is a possible D gene (6 bases). The CDR3 is 16 amino acids. The V gene's germline CDR1 is LGHNA and CDR2 YNFKEQ. With 0 bases removed from V and 2 bases from J, the gap between germline ends came to 11 bases. The CDR3 DNA is TGTGCCAGCAGCCAAGACTCCGGGGGAACCTACAATGAGCAGTTCTTC. The encoded protein is CASSQDSGGTYNEQFF.

The gene calls are TRBV15 and TRBJ2-6, with TRBD1 as a possible D gene (6 bases). Deletions cut 3 bases from V and 2 bases from J, with 14 bases between. Germline V lookup: CDR1 LNHNV, CDR2 YYDKDF (reference sequence). CDR3 length: 17 residues. The CDR3 bases are TGTGCCACCAGCAGTGAAATCAGGGGTGCTGGGGCCAACGTCCTGACTTTC. It encodes CATSSEIRGAGANVLTF. The entire variable domain, with the rest obtained from reference TRBV15 and TRBJ2-6, is as follows: DAMVIQNPRYQVTQFGKPVTLSCSQTLNHNVMYWYQQKSSQAPKLLFHYYDKDFNNEADTPDNFQSRRPNTSFCFLDIRSPGLGDTAMYLCATSSEIRGAGANVLTFGAGSRLTVL.

This clone showed up just once. The chain combines TRBV7-9 with TRBJ2-7; weak D call: TRBD2 (6 bases). CDR3 length: 12 amino acids. V lost 2 bases and J 6 bases, leaving 8 bases between the germline ends. The germline CDR1 and CDR2 sequences are SEHNR and FQNEAQ (reference sequence). The CDR3 coding sequence is TGTGCCAGCAGCTTAACACTAGCCGAGCAGTACTTC. This codes for CASSLTLAEQYF.

This clone was seen a single time. V and J are TRBV5-4 and TRBJ2-1; 7 nucleotides match TRBD2. CDR1 is SGHNT and CDR2 is YYREEE in the germline V gene (reference sequence). Trimming removed 4 bases from V and 8 bases from J; junction bases left unmatched: 12. The CDR3 loop spans 15 amino acids. The CDR3 DNA follows: TGTGCCAGCAGCCCCTCCGGGGAGGGCCGCCATGAGCAGTTCTTC. Its translation is CASSPSGEGRHEQFF.

This clone showed up just once. CDR3 sequence reads: CASSSPYRGGEQYF. The CDR3 DNA is TGTGCCAGCAGCTCTCCCTACAGGGGGGGCGAGCAGTACTTC. The chain joins TRBV7-2 to TRBJ2-7; perhaps TRBD1 as D (8 bases). Germline loops: CDR1 SGHTA, CDR2 FQGNSA. V lost 4 bases and J 6 bases, leaving 16 bases between the germline ends. The CDR3 runs to 14 residues.

The rearrangement links TRBV9 to TRBJ2-7; weak D call: TRBD1 (6 bases). CDR3 length: 15 amino acids. The V gene lost 0 bases and the J gene lost 0 bases, with 10 bases spanning the gap. Germline CDR1 is SGDLS and CDR2 is YYNGEE. CDR3 sequence: CASSVAGRGSYEQYF. CDR3 DNA sequence: TGTGCCAGCAGCGTAGCAGGCAGGGGCTCCTACGAGCAGTACTTC.

The V and J genes are TRBV5-1 and TRBJ2-1, with D perhaps TRBD2 (5 bases). CDR1 and CDR2 from the germline V gene are SGHRS and YFSETQ. The germline V and J ends were trimmed by 1 base and 2 bases, with 10 bases remaining between them. This CDR3 is 15 amino acids long. CDR3 protein: CASSLQRGPYNEQFF. Here the CDR3 DNA reads TGCGCCAGCAGCTTGCAGCGCGGGCCCTACAATGAGCAGTTCTTC.

The chain couples TRBV19 to TRBJ1-1; no definite D call. V lost 5 bases and J lost 5, with 12 bases in between. CDR3 length equals 13 residues. The V gene's germline CDR1 is LNHDA and CDR2 SQIVND (reference sequence). CDR3 DNA sequence: TGTGCCAGTAGTCCAGCCAGGCGAACTGAAGCTTTCTTT. Protein product: CASSPARRTEAFF.

This clone was observed a single time. The V gene is TRBV28, the J gene TRBJ2-5, with 10 bases identical to TRBD2. This CDR3 has 18 amino acids. V was clipped by 2 bases and J by 2 bases; unmatched bases: 11. The germline CDR1 and CDR2 sequences are MDHEN and SYDVKM. CDR3 amino acids: CASSLLVWTSGIQETQYF. The DNA for the CDR3 is TGTGCCAGCAGTTTACTAGTCTGGACTAGCGGAATACAAGAGACCCAGTACTTC.

The chain links TRBV2 to TRBJ2-7, with TRBD1 matching 9 bases. The CDR3 has 13 residues. J gave up 6 bases and V 7 bases, and 7 bases lay outside the gene matches. Germline CDR1 is SNHLY and CDR2 is FYNNEI. CDR3 protein: CASKEQGAGEQYF. For the CDR3, the DNA is TGTGCCAGCAAGGAACAGGGGGCAGGCGAGCAGTACTTC.

The genes are TRBV7-2 and TRBJ2-2; unclear D gene. V lost 6 bases to trimming and J lost 0 bases, with 14 bases between them. Looked up from germline, CDR1 is SGHTA and CDR2 is FQGNSA. The CDR3 length is 16 residues. The CDR3 coding sequence is TGTGCCAGCAGTCATAGACAAGACCCGAACACCGGGGAGCTGTTTTTT. Translation: CASSHRQDPNTGELFF.

In this sample, this clone turned up a few times. As DNA, the CDR3 is TGTGCCAGCAGCTTGCAGGGACATGAGAATGAAAAACTGTTTTTT. Protein sequence: CASSLQGHENEKLFF. The chain uses TRBV5-8 and TRBJ1-4; D is perhaps TRBD1 (6 bases). This CDR3 has 15 residues. Germline V gives CDR1 SGHTS, CDR2 YDEGEE. The V and J ends lost 1 base and 5 bases respectively, with 12 bases between them.

The rearrangement uses TRBV19 and TRBJ2-1, with TRBD2 identical over 9 bases. CDR3 length: 13 amino acids. The V segment lost 3 bases and the J segment 14 bases; nucleotides outside the gene matches: 8. Germline loops: CDR1 LNHDA, CDR2 SQIVND (reference sequence). The CDR3 region has the DNA TGTGCCAGTAGTATGGTGGTAGCGGGAGCGAAGTTCTTC. This sequence encodes CASSMVVAGAKFF.

This chain joins TRBV7-9 and TRBJ2-1; 8 bases agree with TRBD2. The germline gives CDR1 SEHNR, CDR2 FQNEAQ (reference sequence). CDR3 length equals 12 residues. V shed 5 bases and J 14 bases; nucleotides not matched to a gene: 8. CDR3 in amino acids: CASSPSGGLKFF. The CDR3 region has the DNA TGTGCCAGCAGCCCAAGCGGGGGCTTAAAGTTCTTC. Based on the CDR3 plus reference TRBV7-9 and TRBJ2-1, the full variable domain is DTGVSQNPRHKITKRGQNVTFRCDPISEHNRLYWYRQTLGQGPEFLTYFQNEAQLEKSRLLSDRFSAERPKGSFSTLEIQRTEQGDSAMYLCASSPSGGLKFFGPGTRLTVL.

The chain joins TRBV6-1 to TRBJ2-7, with a tentative D call TRBD2 (6 bases). The length of the CDR3 is 13 residues. Germline loops: CDR1 MNHNS, CDR2 SASEGT. V was shortened by 2 bases and J by 9 bases, with 14 bases between the two germline ends. The CDR3 reads CASSEWALGGQYF. The DNA of the CDR3 is TGTGCCAGCAGTGAATGGGCCCTCGGGGGGCAGTACTTC.

The chain carries TRBV27 and TRBJ1-5, with TRBD1 matching over 9 bases. The J segment lost 5 bases and the V segment lost 6 bases, leaving 5 bases of the junction unmatched. This CDR3 has 14 amino acids. Germline assignment: CDR1 MNHEY and CDR2 SMNVEV (reference sequence). The DNA for the CDR3 is TGTGCCAGCAGGTGGACAGGGGCCGATCAGCCCCAGCATTTT. It encodes CASRWTGADQPQHF.

This clone came up a few times. The rearrangement joins TRBV7-2 to TRBJ2-5; D uncertain. The V end was cut by 4 bases, the J end by 4 bases, with 10 bases between. From germline, CDR1 is SGHTA and CDR2 FQGNSA. The CDR3 covers 13 residues. CDR3 protein: CASSYEERETQYF. The CDR3 region has the DNA TGTGCCAGCAGCTACGAGGAGAGAGAGACCCAGTACTTC.

This clone was seen only a few times. This chain uses TRBV18 with TRBJ1-5; 8 bases fit TRBD1. The CDR3 runs to 15 residues. The germline gives CDR1 KGHSH, CDR2 LQKENI. V gave up 3 bases and J gave up 0 bases; unmatched junction bases: 1. The CDR3 bases are TGTGCCAGCTCACCCGGGACAGGTAGCAATCAGCCCCAGCATTTT. Translation gives CASSPGTGSNQPQHF.

The CDR3 spells CASIDSGRGNTQYF. DNA for the CDR3: TGTGCCAGCATTGATAGCGGGAGGGGAAATACGCAGTATTTT. The chain is built from TRBV28 and TRBJ2-3, with 11 bases lining up with TRBD2. V gave up 7 bases and J gave up 7 bases; unmatched junction bases: 7. The CDR3 runs 14 residues. CDR1 is MDHEN, CDR2 SYDVKM, per germline.

Concerning this clone: Sequence at one end of the junction differs from germline and may be a read error. The V call is TRBV7-7, the J call TRBJ2-3; TRBD2 aligns across 15 bases. This CDR3 region has 16 residues. In germline, CDR1 is SSHAT, CDR2 FNYEAQ (reference sequence). In DNA form, the CDR3 reads TGTGCTAGCAGCCCGGGACTAGCGGGAGGCTTAGATACGCAGTATTTT. Amino acid sequence: CASSPGLAGGLDTQYF.

The chain employs TRBV9 and TRBJ2-7, with D maybe TRBD1 (8 bases). This CDR3 contains 15 residues. V was pared by 0 bases and J by 5 bases, with 15 bases between. CDR1 and CDR2 (germline): SGDLS, YYNGEE. This chain's CDR3 is CASSVAQGAGDEQYF. CDR3 nucleotides: TGTGCCAGCAGCGTAGCCCAGGGGGCGGGGGACGAGCAGTACTTC.

The V gene is TRBV5-1, the J gene TRBJ2-7; possible D gene TRBD2, 5 bases. V was pared by 2 bases and J by 6 bases, with 15 bases between. Germline V gene data show CDR1 as SGHRS and CDR2 as YFSETQ. The CDR3 contains 14 residues. This chain's CDR3 is CASSFGGSALEQYF. The CDR3 coding sequence is TGCGCCAGCAGCTTCGGCGGGTCGGCCCTCGAGCAGTACTTC.